This TCR beta chain derives from a study of control samples from healthy donors and cancer patients. Trimming at V came to 4 bases and at J to 7 bases, leaving 9 bases not matched to a gene. Germline CDR1 reads KGHSH; CDR2 reads LQKENI. CDR3 size: 15 residues. Assay: immunoSEQ multiplex PCR; the TCRdb copy retains only in-frame clones and omits some. The table lists about 55,000 clones, approximately 95% of them singletons. The clonotype originates from a woman under 40 in good health. V usage is TRBV18 and J usage is TRBJ1-5, with 8 positions matching TRBD1. Sequencing input: blood. CDR3 sequence (DNA): TGTGCCAGCTCACAAGGACAGGGCGGGGACCAGCCCCAGCATTTT. This translates into CASSQGQGGDQPQHF.